The clone carrying this TCR beta chain was seen more than once but under ten times. The sample originates from a study of T cells in Graves' hyperthyroidism and ophthalmopathy. The source material, RNA transcripts, was used to amplify TCR beta CDR3 regions. HTBI primers were the set used in a first-round RT-PCR of the TCR CDR3. TCRdb used MiXCR to reprocess the multiplex PCR reads, holding one entry per CDR3 protein. The table includes about 400,000 distinct CDR3 sequences, 13% detected once. The sequencing input was blood. The sequence was collected from a woman aged 18-29 years with Graves' hyperthyroidism.

CDR3 in DNA: TGTGCCAGCTCTTACTACCCCCCATCCGGGACAGGGAGCTACGAGCAGTACTTC. It specifies CASSYYPPSGTGSYEQYF. V and J are TRBV18 and TRBJ2-7, with 9 bases aligning to TRBD1. V gave up 6 bases and J gave up 3 bases; unmatched junction bases: 18. The CDR3 is 18 residues long. CDR1 is KGHSH and CDR2 is LQKENI in the germline V gene.